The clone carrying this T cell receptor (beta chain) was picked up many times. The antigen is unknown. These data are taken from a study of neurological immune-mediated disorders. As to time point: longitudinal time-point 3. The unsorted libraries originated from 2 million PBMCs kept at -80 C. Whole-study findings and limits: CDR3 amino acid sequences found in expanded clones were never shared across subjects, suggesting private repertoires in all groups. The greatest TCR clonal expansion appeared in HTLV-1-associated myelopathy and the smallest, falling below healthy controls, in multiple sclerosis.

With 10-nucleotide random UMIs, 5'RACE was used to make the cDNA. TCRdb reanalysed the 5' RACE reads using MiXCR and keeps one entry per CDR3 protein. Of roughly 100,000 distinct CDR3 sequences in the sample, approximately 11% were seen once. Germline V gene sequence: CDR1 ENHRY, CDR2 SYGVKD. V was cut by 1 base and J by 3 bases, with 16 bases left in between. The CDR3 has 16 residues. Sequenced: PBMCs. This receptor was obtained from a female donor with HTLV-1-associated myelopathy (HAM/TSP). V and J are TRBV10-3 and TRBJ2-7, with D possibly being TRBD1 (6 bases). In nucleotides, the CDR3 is TGTGCCATCAGTGAGTATACAGGGCCCGGAAGCTACGAGCAGTACTTC. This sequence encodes CAISEYTGPGSYEQYF.